The next 2 T cell receptor beta chains were all read from a single sample in a study of tumor-infiltrating lymphocytes in primary liver carcinoma. They got blood RNA out of unsorted whole blood and also pulled out germline DNA. A constant-region primer served to make TCR beta cDNA from about 490 ng total RNA. Slightly modified ARM-PCR with three nested multiplex PCR rounds yielded TCR beta libraries. Primers for the first two PCR rounds were TRBV1-TRBV30 forward primers and a C-beta reverse primer (around 11 cycles per round). TCRdb reprocessed the multiplex PCR reads via MiXCR and lists one record per CDR3 protein. The data show about 200,000 distinct CDR3 sequences, about two thirds seen once. The sample comprised peripheral blood. These receptors were collected from a woman aged 55-75 years with primary liver carcinoma and hepatitis B virus infection.

The chain links TRBV11-2 to TRBJ2-7, with 13 bases lining up with TRBD2. There are 18 residues in the CDR3. Germline V CDR1 and CDR2: SGHAT, FQNNGV. V lost 6 bases to trimming and J lost 2 bases; unmatched junction nucleotides: 13. The CDR3 DNA reads TGTGCCAGCAGTGGATCGGGACTAGCGGGACTCCCTCCCTACGAGCAGTACTTC. Protein product: CASSGSGLAGLPPYEQYF.

Details on this clonotype: This clone may be a read error of a much larger clone one base away. This chain connects TRBV6-6 to TRBJ2-5; possibly TRBD1 for D (6 bases). There are 12 residues in the CDR3. CDR1 is MNHNY and CDR2 is SVGAGI in the germline V gene (reference sequence). The CDR3 is CAGSQGRETQYF. In DNA, the CDR3 is TGTGCCGGCAGTCAGGGGCGGGAGACCCAGTACTTC.